Sequencing of this TCR beta chain was carried out in a study of chemoradiotherapy in HPV16-positive cancers. Study conclusions and caveats: Better recurrence-free survival went with HPV-responsive T-cell expansion in HPV16-positive patients.

Trimming took off 2 bases at V and 0 bases at J, with 14 bases between the two ends. From germline, CDR1 is SGHDT and CDR2 YYEEEE. The CDR3 sequence is 16 residues long. The assay was immunoSEQ multiplex PCR, and TCRdb's table has in-frame clones only and misses some. Among about 16,000 clones listed, roughly 86% were seen once. As for this clone: The antigen is not known.

The V gene is TRBV5-6, the J gene TRBJ1-1; a possible D gene is TRBD1 (5 bases). The source material was blood, sampled from a patient who underwent chemoradiotherapy. The clonotype originates from a human donor with HPV-associated anogenital cancer. The CDR3 nucleotides are TGTGCCAGCAGCTTTATGGGGCCGGTTATGAACACTGAAGCTTTCTTT. Amino acid sequence: CASSFMGPVMNTEAFF.